A selection of T cell receptor beta chains follows, all from one sample in a study of cytomegalovirus exposure and HLA in healthy donors. Repertoires were generated with immunoSEQ multiplex PCR, while TCRdb's copy carries only in-frame clones and drops some. The table has about 160,000 clones, roughly 80% seen once. The sequencing input was PBMCs. All receptors derive from a man between 18 and 35 years old in good health and CMV-seropositive. CDR3s include the opening cysteine and the closing phenylalanine or tryptophan. The D gene is left open where the match is weak. Rows give clone size only sometimes, using once, few, many, or a class for an expanded clone.

V gene,clone size,D gene,J gene,CDR3 DNA,CDR3 protein
TRBV2,.,.,TRBJ2-7,TGTGCCAGCCTCTTAGGTCGGGGTTCCAACGAGCAGTACTTC,CASLLGRGSNEQYF
TRBV7-9,.,.,TRBJ1-2,TGTGCCAGCAGCCCTGGGACAATCTATGGCTACACCTTC,CASSPGTIYGYTF
TRBV28,.,.,TRBJ1-2,TGTGCCAGCAGTTTACGGGGTAACTATGGCTACACCTTC,CASSLRGNYGYTF
TRBV5-1,.,TRBD1,TRBJ2-6,TGCGCCAGCAGCTGGCCACATGGACAGGGGGCCTCCTCTGGGGCCAACGGCCTGACTTTC,CASSWPHGQGASSGANGLTF
TRBV11-2,.,TRBD2,TRBJ2-5,TGTGCCAGCAGCTCGGGACTAGCGGGAGGGCAAGAGACCCAGTACTTC,CASSSGLAGGQETQYF
TRBV18,once,.,TRBJ1-2,TGTGCCAGCTCACCAGACAGAGTCTATGGCTACACCTTC,CASSPDRVYGYTF
TRBV30,.,.,TRBJ1-3,TGTGCCTGGAGTTGGGGGCTAACTGGAAACACCATATATTTT,CAWSWGLTGNTIYF
TRBV19,.,.,TRBJ1-5,TGTGCCAGTAGTATACCCCTATATAGCAATCAGCCCCAGCATTTT,CASSIPLYSNQPQHF
TRBV11-2,once,.,TRBJ1-2,TGTGCCAGCAGGCCAATAACCCTCGACGGCAGGGGAAATGGCTACACCTTC,CASRPITLDGRGNGYTF
TRBV5-1,.,.,TRBJ1-6,TGCGCCAGCAGCTTGGCAGGCTATAATTCACCCCTCCACTTT,CASSLAGYNSPLHF
TRBV18,.,TRBD1,TRBJ2-5,TGTGCCAGCTCACTAAACAGGGGGCAGGAGACCCAGTACTTC,CASSLNRGQETQYF
TRBV6-5,few,TRBD1,TRBJ1-5,TGTGCCAGCAGCAAGGACAGGTCAGAGGCTCAGCCCCAGCATTTT,CASSKDRSEAQPQHF
TRBV2,.,TRBD2,TRBJ2-1,TGTGCCAGCAGCGGACTAGCGGGAGCAGGTGAGCAGTTCTTC,CASSGLAGAGEQFF
TRBV5-4,once,.,TRBJ2-7,TGTGCCAGCAGCACGCTGGACATGGCCTACGAGCAGTACTTC,CASSTLDMAYEQYF
TRBV19,.,TRBD2,TRBJ2-1,TGTGCCAGTAGTATGGCTCTAGCGGACTCCTACAATGAGCAGTTCTTC,CASSMALADSYNEQFF
TRBV6-5,.,.,TRBJ1-5,TGTGCCAGCAGTGAAGCGGGGGCGCAGCCCCAGCATTTT,CASSEAGAQPQHF
TRBV14,.,.,TRBJ1-4,TGTGCCAGCAGCCAAGAGTTACCAGGTTTAAGAGAAAAACTGTTTTTT,CASSQELPGLREKLFF
TRBV5-1,few,TRBD2,TRBJ2-5,TGCGCCAGCAGCTGGGACGGGAGAGCGGGAGTAGCCGAGACCCAGTACTTC,CASSWDGRAGVAETQYF
TRBV5-1,.,.,TRBJ2-2,TGCGCCAGCAGCTTGGCCGGAGCGAACACCGGGGAGCTGTTTTTT,CASSLAGANTGELFF
TRBV2,.,TRBD1,TRBJ1-5,TGTGCCAGCAGTAGAAGACAGGGGGCGATTCAGCCCCAGCATTTT,CASSRRQGAIQPQHF
TRBV5-1,.,.,TRBJ2-1,TGCGCCAGCAGCTTGGCGTCTAGCACCCATGAGCAGTTCTTC,CASSLASSTHEQFF
TRBV19,.,.,TRBJ1-5,TGTGCCAGTAGTATTCAGGAAGGAGGTTATCCCCAGCATTTT,CASSIQEGGYPQHF
TRBV7-2,.,.,TRBJ1-5,TGTGCCAGCAGCCAAACAGGGAGTCGGGAACCCCAGCATTTT,CASSQTGSREPQHF
TRBV9,.,TRBD1,TRBJ1-3,TGTGCCAGCAGCGTAGGGACAGGTGGAAACACCATATATTTT,CASSVGTGGNTIYF
TRBV11-2,.,.,TRBJ1-1,TGTGCCAGCAGTCAGAGTAGGGGGACTGAAGCTTTCTTT,CASSQSRGTEAFF
TRBV27,.,.,TRBJ1-5,TGTGCCAGCAGTCCGGGGGGCCATCAGCCCCAGCATTTT,CASSPGGHQPQHF
TRBV7-8,once,.,TRBJ1-1,TGTGCCAGCAACTTAGGCAAGAGCACTGAAGCTTTCTTT,CASNLGKSTEAFF
TRBV7-9,.,TRBD1,TRBJ1-1,TGTGCCAGCAGCTCCCGACAGGGGTTTTCTGAAGCTTTCTTT,CASSSRQGFSEAFF
TRBV6-5,.,.,TRBJ1-1,TGTGCCAGCAGTCGACAGGCGAACACTGAAGCTTTCTTT,CASSRQANTEAFF
TRBV30,.,TRBD2,TRBJ2-2,TGTGCCTGGACCCCTCACCGCCTAGCGGGAGGAGAGGTCGGGGAGCTGTTTTTT,CAWTPHRLAGGEVGELFF
TRBV25-1,.,TRBD1,TRBJ2-7,TGTGCCAGCAGTTATGACAAACGGACAGGGGGCGTCTACGAGCAGTACTTC,CASSYDKRTGGVYEQYF
TRBV7-9,.,.,TRBJ1-1,TGTGCCAGCAGCGCAAACAGCACCCTGAACACTGAAGCTTTCTTT,CASSANSTLNTEAFF
TRBV10-2,.,.,TRBJ2-7,TGCGCCAGCAAAACCAGGGGCTCCTACGAAGGGCAGTACTTC,CASKTRGSYEGQYF
TRBV14,.,.,TRBJ2-2,TGTGCCAGCAGCCAAGATATAGCTAGCGAGAACACCGGGGAGCTGTTTTTT,CASSQDIASENTGELFF
TRBV15,.,.,TRBJ1-4,TGTGCCACCAGCTTGGATGGGGGGGGAGATGAAAAACTGTTTTTT,CATSLDGGGDEKLFF
TRBV5-1,.,.,TRBJ2-4,TGCGCCAGCAGCTTATGGGGCTCCAAAAACAGTCAGTACTTC,CASSLWGSKNSQYF
TRBV7-2,.,.,TRBJ2-3,TGTGCCAGCAGCTCGCCGGTGCGGGGTACGCAGTATTTT,CASSSPVRGTQYF
TRBV25-1,.,.,TRBJ1-5,TGTGCCAGCAGTGAAGACGGAGACGATCAGCCCCAGCATTTT,CASSEDGDDQPQHF
TRBV14,.,TRBD1,TRBJ2-1,TGTGCCAGCAGCCGACGGACAGGGACTGCGTACAATGAGCAGTTCTTC,CASSRRTGTAYNEQFF
TRBV18,once,TRBD2,TRBJ2-7,TGTGCCAGCTCACCGCTAGCGGGGGGAACCTACGAGCAGTACTTC,CASSPLAGGTYEQYF
TRBV4-1,.,.,TRBJ1-2,TGCGCCAGCAGCCAGGACAGCGACAACTATGGCTACACCTTC,CASSQDSDNYGYTF
TRBV10-2,.,.,TRBJ2-7,TGCGCCAGCAGTGTTCCGCGGAGCTCCTACGAGCAGTACTTC,CASSVPRSSYEQYF
TRBV10-3,.,.,TRBJ2-1,TGTGCCATCCGGTTAGAGTTGCCCAATGAGCAGTTCTTC,CAIRLELPNEQFF
TRBV7-2,.,.,TRBJ1-5,TGTGCCAGCAGCCCCCTGGGCGGGGGCAATCAGCCCCAGCATTTT,CASSPLGGGNQPQHF
TRBV9,.,TRBD2,TRBJ2-2,TGTGCCAGCAGCAGAAGCGGGAGGGATACCGGGGAGCTGTTTTTT,CASSRSGRDTGELFF
TRBV4-1,few,TRBD1,TRBJ1-1,TGCGCCAGCAGCCAAGGGAGTATGAGGGGGCGAACTCCCACTGAAGCTTTCTTT,CASSQGSMRGRTPTEAFF
TRBV4-1,.,.,TRBJ2-2,TGCGCCAGCAGCCCGCTCGGACAGTCGAACACCGGGGAGCTGTTTTTT,CASSPLGQSNTGELFF
TRBV7-8,once,TRBD1,TRBJ1-5,TGTGCCAGCAGCTTAGGTGGGACAGGGGGCAATCAGCCCCAGCATTTT,CASSLGGTGGNQPQHF